One sample yielded the 31 T cell receptor beta chains listed below, sequenced in a study of shared clonotypes between healthy human individuals. The data were produced by immunoSEQ multiplex PCR, yet TCRdb's version contains in-frame clones alone and is incomplete. The sample includes under 2,500,000 clones, nearly 97% seen only once; the top ten take roughly 0.13%. Sequenced sample: naive CD4+ T cells sorted from blood. Subset given: CD45RA+ positively selected. These receptors were taken from a young man in good health.

J is TRBJ1-2 and V is TRBV6-5; D gene ambiguous. Germline V gene lookup returns CDR1 MNHEY and CDR2 SVGAGI. The CDR3 consists of 13 residues. Trimming stripped 5 bases from V and 8 bases from J, with 15 bases between. Here the CDR3 reads CASSTRAATGYTF. The CDR3 nucleotides are TGTGCCAGCAGTACAAGGGCAGCGACGGGCTACACCTTC.

V usage is TRBV9 and J usage is TRBJ2-1, with a tentative D call TRBD2 (6 bases). In germline, CDR1 is SGDLS, CDR2 YYNGEE. The CDR3 covers 15 residues. V gave up 4 bases and J gave up 9 bases, with 20 bases separating them. The CDR3 DNA is TGTGCCAGCAGCCCTCAAGTATCGGGAGTTATTGAGCAGTTCTTC. It translates to CASSPQVSGVIEQFF.

This clone was seen only a few times. Different DNA sequences within this sample yield the same CDR3. The rearrangement links TRBV27 to TRBJ2-7, with 9 bases aligning to TRBD1. This CDR3 has 14 residues. J lost 1 base, V lost 3 bases, and 1 base had no gene match. The germline CDR1 and CDR2 sequences are MNHEY and SMNVEV (reference sequence). CDR3 residues: CASSLGTGSYEQYF. CDR3 DNA: TGTGCCAGCAGTTTGGGGACAGGGTCCTACGAGCAGTACTTC.

The chain is built from TRBV19 and TRBJ2-7, with D perhaps TRBD2 (6 bases). V was cut by 3 bases and J by 0 bases, with 12 bases left in between. This CDR3 contains 15 residues. Germline CDR1 reads LNHDA; CDR2 reads SQIVND (reference sequence). CDR3: CASSIHRDSSYEQYF. The DNA of the CDR3 is TGTGCCAGTAGTATTCATAGGGACTCCTCCTACGAGCAGTACTTC.

The chain recombines TRBV11-3 with TRBJ1-1; 8 bases are a match to TRBD1. Trimming removed 5 bases from V and 1 base from J; junction bases left unmatched: 0. This CDR3 is 13 amino acids long. Germline lookup yields CDR1 SGHNT and CDR2 YENEEA. CDR3 in amino acids: CASSGQGNTEAFF. DNA for the CDR3: TGTGCCAGCAGCGGACAGGGGAACACTGAAGCTTTCTTT.

The count of this clone is one. This chain joins TRBV28 and TRBJ2-2; 7 positions match TRBD2. Looked up from germline, CDR1 is MDHEN and CDR2 is SYDVKM. The CDR3 spans 13 residues. V lost 8 bases and J lost 4; bases outside the gene matches: 4. The CDR3 DNA is TGTGCCAGCCGGGACTACACCACCGGGGAGCTGTTTTTT. Translated: CASRDYTTGELFF. The full variable domain, rest sourced from reference TRBV28 and TRBJ2-2, is DVKVTQSSRYLVKRTGEKVFLECVQDMDHENMFWYRQDPGLGLRLIYFSYDVKMKEKGDIPEGYSVSREKKERFSLILESASTNQTSMYLCASRDYTTGELFFGEGSRLTVL.

This sequence joins TRBV5-5 and TRBJ1-4; maybe TRBD1 (5 bases). The CDR3 runs 11 residues. Germline V gives CDR1 SGHKS, CDR2 YYEKEE (reference sequence). Trimming removed 4 bases at V and 8 bases at J, with 6 bases between. CDR3 sequence: CASSRGEKLFF. In nucleotides, the CDR3 is TGTGCCAGCAGCCGGGGGGAAAAACTGTTTTTT.

The J gene is TRBJ2-3, the V gene TRBV6-6; TRBD2 aligns across 8 bases. CDR3 length: 15 amino acids. Unmatched junction bases numbered 6, after V lost 6 bases and J lost 1 base. Germline CDR1 is MNHNY and CDR2 is SVGAGI (reference sequence). The CDR3 reads CASRYGSGGTDTQYF. The CDR3 coding sequence is TGTGCCAGCAGATACGGTAGCGGGGGCACAGATACGCAGTATTTT.

The rearrangement links TRBV2 to TRBJ2-4, with a weak D call TRBD1 (5 bases). Germline V lookup: CDR1 SNHLY, CDR2 FYNNEI. The CDR3 covers 14 residues. Between the trimmed V and J ends, which lost 2 bases and 6 bases, there was a span of 11 bases. CDR3 in DNA: TGTGCCAGCAGTGAACGGTGGCAGGGAAACATTCAGTACTTC. Amino acids: CASSERWQGNIQYF.

V and J are TRBV11-2 and TRBJ2-1, with 11 positions matching TRBD2. The CDR3 has 16 residues. Trimming removed 5 bases from V and 2 bases from J; junction bases left unmatched: 5. Germline CDR1 SGHAT, CDR2 FQNNGV. This CDR3 reads CASSPRLAGTYNEQFF. CDR3 DNA: TGTGCCAGCAGCCCCAGACTAGCGGGAACCTACAATGAGCAGTTCTTC.

This chain joins TRBV7-8 and TRBJ1-1; D possibly corresponds to TRBD1 (6 bases). V was cut by 5 bases and J by 2 bases, with 15 bases left in between. The CDR3 length is 15 residues. Germline V gene lookup returns CDR1 SGHVS and CDR2 FQNEAQ. The chain's CDR3 is CASSLDRFSNTEAFF. CDR3 coding DNA: TGTGCCAGCAGCCTCGACAGGTTCTCCAACACTGAAGCTTTCTTT.

The chain links TRBV5-4 to TRBJ1-4; 9 bases are shared with TRBD1. V was pared by 3 bases and J by 7 bases, with 10 bases of the junction left unmatched. CDR3 size: 16 residues. Germline V lookup: CDR1 SGHNT, CDR2 YYREEE (reference sequence). The DNA for the CDR3 is TGTGCCAGCAGCTCCGGGACAGGGAAGATCGGTGAAAAACTGTTTTTT. Its translation is CASSSGTGKIGEKLFF. The complete variable domain, with remaining parts taken from reference TRBV5-4 and TRBJ1-4, reads ETGVTQSPTHLIKTRGQQVTLRCSSQSGHNTVSWYQQALGQGPQFIFQYYREEENGRGNFPPRFSGLQFPNYSSELNVNALELDDSALYLCASSSGTGKIGEKLFFGSGTQLSVL.

The rearrangement joins TRBV4-3 to TRBJ1-1; tentative D call: TRBD1 (5 bases). The V gene's germline CDR1 is LGHNA and CDR2 YSLEER. The CDR3 is 15 residues long. Trimming pared 1 base from V and 1 base from J, leaving 10 bases between. The chain's CDR3 is CASSQGQRENTEAFF. CDR3 DNA sequence: TGCGCCAGCAGCCAAGGACAGCGGGAGAACACTGAAGCTTTCTTT.

This rearrangement joins TRBV7-9 to TRBJ2-1; D possibly matches TRBD1 or TRBD2 (5 bases each). The germline V gene has CDR1 SEHNR and CDR2 FQNEAQ (reference sequence). The CDR3 runs 15 residues. The ends were cut back, 1 base at V and 8 bases at J, with 15 bases in the middle. CDR3 loop: CASSLGQGRMDEQFF. Here the CDR3 DNA reads TGTGCCAGCAGCTTAGGGCAGGGACGTATGGATGAGCAGTTCTTC.

Concerning this clone itself: This sample includes further DNA sequences coding for the same CDR3. The chain is built from TRBV18 and TRBJ1-1; D possibly corresponds to TRBD1 (5 bases). The ends were cut back, 3 bases at V and 0 bases at J, with 8 bases in the middle. CDR3 length equals 14 residues. The germline V gene encodes CDR1 KGHSH and CDR2 LQKENI. The CDR3 sequence is CASSPGPMNTEAFF. The CDR3 DNA reads TGTGCCAGCTCACCGGGACCCATGAACACTGAAGCTTTCTTT.

The rearrangement links TRBV10-2 to TRBJ2-1; D is undetermined. Trimming pared 6 bases from V and 7 bases from J, leaving 10 bases between. Per the germline V gene, CDR1 is WSHSY and CDR2 is SAAADI. The CDR3 is 12 amino acids. Here the CDR3 reads CASRELVNEQFF. The CDR3 bases are TGCGCCAGCAGGGAGCTAGTTAATGAGCAGTTCTTC.

This chain connects TRBV6-6 to TRBJ2-1; D may correspond to TRBD1 or TRBD2 (5 bases each). From germline, CDR1 is MNHNY and CDR2 SVGAGI (reference sequence). V dropped 0 bases and J dropped 0 bases, with 6 bases sitting between them. The CDR3 sequence is 15 residues long. DNA of the CDR3: TGTGCCAGCAGTTACTCGGGGGTCTCCTACAATGAGCAGTTCTTC. This codes for CASSYSGVSYNEQFF.

V usage is TRBV6-5 and J usage is TRBJ2-4, with D uncertain. Germline-derived CDR1 and CDR2 are MNHEY and SVGAGI. The ends were cut back, 8 bases at V and 4 bases at J, with 18 bases in the middle. The CDR3 extends over 15 amino acids. CDR3 region: CASGLHANGKNIQYF. The CDR3 DNA is TGTGCCAGCGGTCTGCACGCAAACGGAAAAAACATTCAGTACTTC.

The gene calls are TRBV25-1 and TRBJ1-1, with D maybe TRBD1 (6 bases). V lost 3 bases, J lost 4 bases, and 15 bases lay in between. Germline assignment: CDR1 MGHDK and CDR2 SYGVNS. The CDR3 length is 15 residues. For the CDR3, the DNA is TGTGCCAGCAGTGACCTCAGGACAGCCAGCACTGAAGCTTTCTTT. It codes for CASSDLRTASTEAFF.

The CDR3, as DNA: TGTGCCAGCAGTTTTCGGCTAGCGGCGTACCAAGAGACCCAGTACTTC. It is translated as CASSFRLAAYQETQYF. The chain joins TRBV28 to TRBJ2-5; TRBD2 agrees at 7 bases. Trimming removed 3 bases from V and 0 bases from J; junction bases left unmatched: 7. CDR1 is MDHEN, CDR2 SYDVKM, per germline. This CDR3 spans 16 amino acids.

The CDR3 DNA sequence: TGTGCCAGCAGTCCGGGACTAGCCGACACAGATACGCAGTATTTT. It codes for CASSPGLADTDTQYF. J is TRBJ2-3 and V is TRBV11-3; TRBD2 matches at 9 bases. Germline CDR1 and CDR2: SGHNT and YENEEA. This CDR3 spans 15 amino acids. V shed 6 bases, J shed 2 bases, and the junction held 6 bases outside the gene matches.

The V and J genes are TRBV19 and TRBJ2-3; tentatively, D is TRBD1 (6 bases). The germline V and J ends were trimmed by 6 bases and 0 bases, with 10 bases remaining between them. The CDR3 consists of 14 residues. Germline V gene lookup returns CDR1 LNHDA and CDR2 SQIVND (reference sequence). CDR3 loop: CASRAQGSTDTQYF. The CDR3 DNA follows: TGTGCCAGTAGGGCACAGGGCAGCACAGATACGCAGTATTTT.

The J gene is TRBJ2-7, the V gene TRBV28, with 9 bases fitting TRBD1. CDR1 and CDR2 (germline): MDHEN, SYDVKM. This CDR3 is built from 14 residues. With 4 bases clipped from V and 2 bases from J, the junction kept 3 bases outside the gene matches. CDR3 coding DNA: TGTGCCAGCAGTTGGGGACAGGGAACCTACGAGCAGTACTTC. Protein: CASSWGQGTYEQYF. Filled out from reference TRBV28 and TRBJ2-7, the complete variable domain reads DVKVTQSSRYLVKRTGEKVFLECVQDMDHENMFWYRQDPGLGLRLIYFSYDVKMKEKGDIPEGYSVSREKKERFSLILESASTNQTSMYLCASSWGQGTYEQYFGPGTRLTVT.

This chain links TRBV7-2 with TRBJ2-2; 8 nucleotides line up with TRBD2. The trim removed 5 bases at V and 7 bases at J, leaving 9 bases unmatched. There are 15 residues in the CDR3. Germline loops: CDR1 SGHTA, CDR2 FQGNSA. CDR3 nucleotide sequence: TGTGCCAGCAGCGACACTAGCGGAAGGCTCGGGGAGCTGTTTTTT. Translation: CASSDTSGRLGELFF.

This rearrangement joins TRBV6-5 to TRBJ2-2; possibly TRBD1 or TRBD2 for D (6 bases each). The CDR3 extends over 15 amino acids. V dropped 0 bases and J dropped 6 bases, with 11 bases sitting between them. Germline values: CDR1 MNHEY, CDR2 SVGAGI. The CDR3 bases are TGTGCCAGCAGTTACTCGATCCGGGGGCCCGGGGAGCTGTTTTTT. Translated: CASSYSIRGPGELFF.

This chain joins TRBV28 and TRBJ1-1; 7 bases align to TRBD1. The CDR3 consists of 12 residues. Germline CDR1 and CDR2: MDHEN and SYDVKM. With 9 bases clipped from V and 5 bases from J, the junction kept 6 bases outside the gene matches. The CDR3 spells CASKGAGTEAFF. CDR3 sequence (DNA): TGTGCCAGTAAGGGGGCCGGAACTGAAGCTTTCTTT.

The chain recombines TRBV4-2 with TRBJ2-7; D gene uncertain. Trimming took 3 bases from V and 2 from J, leaving 17 bases between them. Germline V gene data show CDR1 as LGHNA and CDR2 as YNFKEQ. The CDR3 loop spans 16 amino acids. CDR3 nucleotide sequence: TGTGCCAGCAGCCAGGGCACCCCGGGCCAAACCTACGAGCAGTACTTC. Translation gives CASSQGTPGQTYEQYF.

This chain connects TRBV7-2 to TRBJ2-3, with TRBD2 matching over 14 bases. The CDR3 covers 17 residues. The V gene end was trimmed by 8 bases and the J gene end by 0 bases; junction bases not matched to a gene: 7. CDR1 is SGHTA, CDR2 FQGNSA, per germline. The CDR3 reads CASGRRTSGGSTDTQYF. The CDR3 DNA sequence: TGTGCCAGCGGAAGGAGGACTAGCGGGGGGAGCACAGATACGCAGTATTTT.

The chain carries TRBV6-1 and TRBJ1-1; tentatively, D is TRBD1 (5 bases). The CDR3 length is 11 residues. Germline CDR1 and CDR2: MNHNS and SASEGT. The V gene lost 6 bases and the J gene lost 10 bases, with 12 bases spanning the gap. CDR3 nucleotide sequence: TGTGCCAGCAGGACCGGGACTCCAGCTTTCTTT. Amino acid sequence: CASRTGTPAFF.

The chain is built from TRBV30 and TRBJ2-5; possibly TRBD2 for D (6 bases). CDR1 is GTSNPN and CDR2 is SVGIG in the germline V gene (reference sequence). This CDR3 has 13 amino acids. The V end was cut by 1 base, the J end by 5 bases, with 11 bases between. The CDR3 loop is CAWSGGMTETQYF. CDR3 sequence (DNA): TGTGCCTGGAGTGGCGGGATGACGGAGACCCAGTACTTC.

The chain joins TRBV5-1 to TRBJ2-7, with D tentatively TRBD1 (5 bases). The CDR3 loop spans 14 amino acids. Trimming removed 5 bases from V and 2 bases from J, with 14 bases in between. Germline V lookup: CDR1 SGHRS, CDR2 YFSETQ. The CDR3 loop is CASRSGRQAYEQYF. CDR3 DNA sequence: TGCGCCAGCAGGTCAGGGCGTCAGGCCTACGAGCAGTACTTC.